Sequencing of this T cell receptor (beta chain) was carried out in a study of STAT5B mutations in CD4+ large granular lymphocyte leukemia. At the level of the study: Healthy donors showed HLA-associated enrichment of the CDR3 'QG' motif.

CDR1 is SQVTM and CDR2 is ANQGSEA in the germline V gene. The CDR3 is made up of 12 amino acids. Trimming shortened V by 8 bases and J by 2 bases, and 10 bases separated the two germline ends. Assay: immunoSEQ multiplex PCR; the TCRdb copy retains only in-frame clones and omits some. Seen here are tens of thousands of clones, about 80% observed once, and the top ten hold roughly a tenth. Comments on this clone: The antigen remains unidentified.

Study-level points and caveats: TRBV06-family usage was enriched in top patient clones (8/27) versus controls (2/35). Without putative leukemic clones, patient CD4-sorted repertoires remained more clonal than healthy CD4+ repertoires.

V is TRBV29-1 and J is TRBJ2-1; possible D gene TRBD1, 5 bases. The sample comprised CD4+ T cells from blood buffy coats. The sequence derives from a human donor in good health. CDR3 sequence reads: CSSMTAYNEQFF. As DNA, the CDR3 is TGCAGCTCGATGACAGCCTACAATGAGCAGTTCTTC.